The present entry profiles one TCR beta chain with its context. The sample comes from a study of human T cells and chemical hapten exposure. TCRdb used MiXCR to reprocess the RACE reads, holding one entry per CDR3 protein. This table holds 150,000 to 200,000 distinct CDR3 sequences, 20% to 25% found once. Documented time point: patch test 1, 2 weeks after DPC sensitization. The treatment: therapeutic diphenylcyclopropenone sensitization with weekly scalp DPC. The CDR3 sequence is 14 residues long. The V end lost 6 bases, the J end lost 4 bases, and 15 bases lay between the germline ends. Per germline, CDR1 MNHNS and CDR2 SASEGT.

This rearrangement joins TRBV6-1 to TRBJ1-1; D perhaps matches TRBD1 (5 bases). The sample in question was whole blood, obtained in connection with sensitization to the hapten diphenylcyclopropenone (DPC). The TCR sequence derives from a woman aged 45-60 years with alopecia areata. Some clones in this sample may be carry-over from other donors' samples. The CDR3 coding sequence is TGTGCCAGCAGGGGTTTCAGGGAATCCACTGAAGCTTTCTTT. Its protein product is CASRGFRESTEAFF.